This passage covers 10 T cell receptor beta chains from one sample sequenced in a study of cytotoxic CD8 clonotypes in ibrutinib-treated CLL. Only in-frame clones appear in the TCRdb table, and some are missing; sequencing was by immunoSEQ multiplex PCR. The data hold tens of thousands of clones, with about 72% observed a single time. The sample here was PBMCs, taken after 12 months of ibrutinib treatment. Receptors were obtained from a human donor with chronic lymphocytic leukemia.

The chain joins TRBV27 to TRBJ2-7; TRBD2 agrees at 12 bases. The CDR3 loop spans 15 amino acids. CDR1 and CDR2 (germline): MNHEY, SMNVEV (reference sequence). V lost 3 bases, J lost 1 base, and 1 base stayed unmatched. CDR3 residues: CASSLTSGGSYEQYF. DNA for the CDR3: TGTGCCAGCAGTTTGACTAGCGGGGGTTCCTACGAGCAGTACTTC.

For the CDR3, the DNA is TGCAGCGCCCAGCGCGGGACAGGTGAAAAACTGTTTTTT. This encodes CSAQRGTGEKLFF. The chain links TRBV29-1 to TRBJ1-4; 8 positions match TRBD1. The junction had 8 bases not matched to a gene; V was cut back by 7 bases and J by 7 bases. This CDR3 comprises 13 residues. Per the germline V gene, CDR1 is SQVTM and CDR2 is ANQGSEA.

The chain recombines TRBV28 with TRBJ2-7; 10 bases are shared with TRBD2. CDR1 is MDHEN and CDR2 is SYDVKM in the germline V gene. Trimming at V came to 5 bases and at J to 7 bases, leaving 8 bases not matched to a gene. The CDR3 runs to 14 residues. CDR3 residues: CASSGSGRRGEQYF. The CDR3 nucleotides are TGTGCCAGCAGTGGTAGCGGGAGGCGGGGAGAGCAGTACTTC.

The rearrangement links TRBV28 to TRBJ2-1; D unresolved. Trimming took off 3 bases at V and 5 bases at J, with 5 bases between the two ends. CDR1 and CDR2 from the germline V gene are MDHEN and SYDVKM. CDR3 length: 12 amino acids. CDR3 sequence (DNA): TGTGCCAGCAGTTTCTTTGACAATGAGCAGTTCTTC. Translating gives CASSFFDNEQFF.

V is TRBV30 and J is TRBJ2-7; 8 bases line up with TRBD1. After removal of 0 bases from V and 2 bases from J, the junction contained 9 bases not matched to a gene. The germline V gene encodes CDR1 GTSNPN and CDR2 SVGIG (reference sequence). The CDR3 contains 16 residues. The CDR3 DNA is TGTGCCTGGAGTGTTTACCGAACAGGGGGAACCTACGAGCAGTACTTC. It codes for CAWSVYRTGGTYEQYF.

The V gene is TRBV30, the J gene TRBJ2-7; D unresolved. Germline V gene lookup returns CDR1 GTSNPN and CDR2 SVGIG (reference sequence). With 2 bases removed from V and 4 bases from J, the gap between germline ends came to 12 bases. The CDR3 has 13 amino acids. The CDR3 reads CAWSNAGGYEQYF. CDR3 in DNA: TGTGCCTGGAGTAACGCAGGTGGTTACGAGCAGTACTTC. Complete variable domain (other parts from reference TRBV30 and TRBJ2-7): SQTIHQWPATLVQPVGSPLSLECTVEGTSNPNLYWYRQAAGRGLQLLFYSVGIGQISSEVPQNLSASRPQDRQFILSSKKLLLSDSGFYLCAWSNAGGYEQYFGPGTRLTVT.

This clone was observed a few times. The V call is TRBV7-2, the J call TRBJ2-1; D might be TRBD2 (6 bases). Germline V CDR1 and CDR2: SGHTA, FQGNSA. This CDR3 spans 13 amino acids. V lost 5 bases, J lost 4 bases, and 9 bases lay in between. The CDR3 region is CASSISGYNEQFF. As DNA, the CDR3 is TGTGCCAGCAGCATTAGCGGTTACAATGAGCAGTTCTTC.

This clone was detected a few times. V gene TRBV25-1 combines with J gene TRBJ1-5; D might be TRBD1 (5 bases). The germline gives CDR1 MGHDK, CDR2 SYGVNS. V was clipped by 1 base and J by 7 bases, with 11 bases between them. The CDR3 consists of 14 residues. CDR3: CASSEFAGEQPQHF. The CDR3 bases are TGTGCCAGCAGTGAATTTGCGGGGGAGCAGCCCCAGCATTTT.

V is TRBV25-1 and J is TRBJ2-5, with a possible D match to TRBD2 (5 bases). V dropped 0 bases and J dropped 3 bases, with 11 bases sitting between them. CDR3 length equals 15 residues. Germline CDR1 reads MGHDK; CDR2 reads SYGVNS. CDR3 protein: CASSEYSTGKETQYF. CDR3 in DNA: TGTGCCAGCAGTGAATATTCCACGGGGAAAGAGACCCAGTACTTC.

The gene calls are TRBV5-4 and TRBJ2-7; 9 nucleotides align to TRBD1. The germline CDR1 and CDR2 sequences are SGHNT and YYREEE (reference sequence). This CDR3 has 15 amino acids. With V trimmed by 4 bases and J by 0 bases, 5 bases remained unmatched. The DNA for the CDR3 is TGTGCCAGCAGCGCCGACAGGGGGAGCTCCTACGAGCAGTACTTC. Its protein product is CASSADRGSSYEQYF.